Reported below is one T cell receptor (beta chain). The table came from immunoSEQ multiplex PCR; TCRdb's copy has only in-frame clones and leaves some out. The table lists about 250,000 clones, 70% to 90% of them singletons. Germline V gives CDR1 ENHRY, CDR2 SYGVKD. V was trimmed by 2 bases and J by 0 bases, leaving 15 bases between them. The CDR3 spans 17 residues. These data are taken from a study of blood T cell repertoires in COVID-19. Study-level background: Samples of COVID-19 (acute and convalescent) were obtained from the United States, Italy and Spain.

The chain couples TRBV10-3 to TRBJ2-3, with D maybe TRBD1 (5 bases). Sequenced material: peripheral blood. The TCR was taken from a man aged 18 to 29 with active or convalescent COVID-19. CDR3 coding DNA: TGTGCCATCAGTGAGCCGACAGCAACCACGAGCACAGATACGCAGTATTTT. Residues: CAISEPTATTSTDTQYF.